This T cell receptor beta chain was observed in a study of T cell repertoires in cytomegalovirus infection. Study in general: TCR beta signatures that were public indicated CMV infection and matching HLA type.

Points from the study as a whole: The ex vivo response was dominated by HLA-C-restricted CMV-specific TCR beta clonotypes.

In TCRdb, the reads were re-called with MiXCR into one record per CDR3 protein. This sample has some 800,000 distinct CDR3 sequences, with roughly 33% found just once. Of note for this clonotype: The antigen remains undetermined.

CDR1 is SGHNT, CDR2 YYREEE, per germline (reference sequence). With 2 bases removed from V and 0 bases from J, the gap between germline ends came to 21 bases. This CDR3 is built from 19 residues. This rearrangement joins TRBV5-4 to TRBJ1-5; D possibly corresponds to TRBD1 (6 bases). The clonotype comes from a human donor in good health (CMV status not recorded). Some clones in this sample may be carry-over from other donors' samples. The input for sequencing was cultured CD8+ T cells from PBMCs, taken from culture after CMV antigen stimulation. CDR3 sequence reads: CASSLLPGHLVYSNQPQHF. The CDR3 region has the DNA TGTGCCAGCAGCTTACTTCCGGGACACCTAGTTTATAGCAATCAGCCCCAGCATTTT.